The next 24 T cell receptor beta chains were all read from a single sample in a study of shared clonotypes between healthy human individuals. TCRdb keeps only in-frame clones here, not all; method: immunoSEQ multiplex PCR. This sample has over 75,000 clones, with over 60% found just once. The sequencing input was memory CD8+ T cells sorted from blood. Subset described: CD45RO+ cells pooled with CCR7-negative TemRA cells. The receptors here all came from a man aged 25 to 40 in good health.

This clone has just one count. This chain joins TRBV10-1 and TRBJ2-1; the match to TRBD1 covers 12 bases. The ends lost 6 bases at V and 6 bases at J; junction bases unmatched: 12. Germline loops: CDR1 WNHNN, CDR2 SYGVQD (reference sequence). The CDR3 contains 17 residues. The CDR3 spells CASSANKGGQGANEQFF. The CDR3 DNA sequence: TGCGCCAGCAGCGCCAATAAGGGGGGACAGGGGGCCAATGAGCAGTTCTTC.

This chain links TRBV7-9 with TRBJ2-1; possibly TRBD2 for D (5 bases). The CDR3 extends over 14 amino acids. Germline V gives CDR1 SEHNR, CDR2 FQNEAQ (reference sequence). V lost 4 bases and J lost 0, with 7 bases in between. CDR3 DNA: TGTGCCAGCAGCTCTACTAGCTCCTACAATGAGCAGTTCTTC. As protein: CASSSTSSYNEQFF.

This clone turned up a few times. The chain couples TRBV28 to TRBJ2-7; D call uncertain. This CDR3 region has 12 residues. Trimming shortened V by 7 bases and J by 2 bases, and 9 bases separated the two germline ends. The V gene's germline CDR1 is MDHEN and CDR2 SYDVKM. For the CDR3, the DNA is TGTGCCAGCACCCCTGGGCCCTACGAGCAGTACTTC. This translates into CASTPGPYEQYF.

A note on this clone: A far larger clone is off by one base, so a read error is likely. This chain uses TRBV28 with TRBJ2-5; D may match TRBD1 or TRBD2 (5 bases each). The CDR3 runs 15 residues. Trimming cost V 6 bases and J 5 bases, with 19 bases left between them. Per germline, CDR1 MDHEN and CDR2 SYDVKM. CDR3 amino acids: CASRQTGLEAETQYF. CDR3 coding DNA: TGTGCCAGCAGACAAACAGGTCTGGAGGCGGAGACCCAGTACTTC.

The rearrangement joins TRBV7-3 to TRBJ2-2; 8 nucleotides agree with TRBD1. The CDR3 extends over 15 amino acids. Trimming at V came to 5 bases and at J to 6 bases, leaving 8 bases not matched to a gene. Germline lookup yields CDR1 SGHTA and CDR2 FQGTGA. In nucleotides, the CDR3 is TGTGCCAGCAGCCCCCTCCCAGGGGGCTCCGGGGAGCTGTTTTTT. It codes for CASSPLPGGSGELFF.

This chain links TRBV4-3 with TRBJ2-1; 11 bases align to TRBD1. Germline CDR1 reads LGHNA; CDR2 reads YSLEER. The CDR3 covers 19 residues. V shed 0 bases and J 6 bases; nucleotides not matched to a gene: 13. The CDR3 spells CASSQEVWSGTGGGNEQFF. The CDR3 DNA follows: TGCGCCAGCAGCCAAGAAGTGTGGAGTGGGACAGGGGGGGGCAATGAGCAGTTCTTC.

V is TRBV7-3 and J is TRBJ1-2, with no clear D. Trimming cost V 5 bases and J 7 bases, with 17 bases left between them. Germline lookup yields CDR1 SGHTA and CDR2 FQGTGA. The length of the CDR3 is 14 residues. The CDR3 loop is CASSPRTDDGGYTF. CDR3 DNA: TGTGCCAGCAGCCCCCGGACCGACGACGGTGGCTACACCTTC. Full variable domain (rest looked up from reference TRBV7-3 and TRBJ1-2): GAGVSQTPSNKVTEKGKYVELRCDPISGHTALYWYRQSLGQGPEFLIYFQGTGAADDSGLPNDRFFAVRPEGSVSTLKIQRTERGDSAVYLCASSPRTDDGGYTFGSGTRLTVV.

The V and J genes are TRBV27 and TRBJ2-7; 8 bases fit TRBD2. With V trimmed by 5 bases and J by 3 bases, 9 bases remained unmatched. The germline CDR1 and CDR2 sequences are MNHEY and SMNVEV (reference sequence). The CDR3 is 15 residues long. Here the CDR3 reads CASSRTAGAFYEQYF. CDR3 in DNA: TGTGCCAGCAGTAGAACAGCGGGAGCTTTCTACGAGCAGTACTTC.

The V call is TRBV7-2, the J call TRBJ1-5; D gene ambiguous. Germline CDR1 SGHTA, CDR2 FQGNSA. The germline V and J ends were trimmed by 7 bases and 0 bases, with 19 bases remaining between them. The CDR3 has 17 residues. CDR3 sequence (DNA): TGTGCCAGCACCGAATGGGCAGTCGTTTATAGCAATCAGCCCCAGCATTTT. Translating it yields CASTEWAVVYSNQPQHF.

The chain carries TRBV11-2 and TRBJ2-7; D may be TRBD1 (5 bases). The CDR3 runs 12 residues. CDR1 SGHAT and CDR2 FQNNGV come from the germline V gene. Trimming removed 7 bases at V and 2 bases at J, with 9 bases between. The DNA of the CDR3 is TGTGCCAGCACAGGGCCCCCCTACGAGCAGTACTTC. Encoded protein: CASTGPPYEQYF.

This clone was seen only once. The CDR3 DNA sequence: TGTGCCAGCAGCCCCAGGACTAGCGGATTTTTCGGGGAGACCCAGTACTTC. Protein sequence: CASSPRTSGFFGETQYF. The chain carries TRBV4-2 and TRBJ2-5; TRBD2 agrees at 10 bases. This CDR3 spans 17 amino acids. Germline V gene lookup returns CDR1 LGHNA and CDR2 YNFKEQ. V dropped 4 bases and J dropped 5; count of bases not matched to a gene: 13.

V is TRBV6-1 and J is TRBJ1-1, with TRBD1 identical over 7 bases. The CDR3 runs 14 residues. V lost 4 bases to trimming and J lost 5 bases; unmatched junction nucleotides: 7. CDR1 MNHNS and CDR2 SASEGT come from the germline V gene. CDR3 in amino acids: CASSVPTGRTEAFF. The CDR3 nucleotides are TGTGCCAGCAGTGTGCCGACAGGGAGGACTGAAGCTTTCTTT.

CDR3 bases: TGTGCCAGCAGCTTATACCCGATCTCTGGAAACACCATATATTTT. It translates to CASSLYPISGNTIYF. The V call is TRBV11-2, the J call TRBJ1-3; D call uncertain. The germline V gene has CDR1 SGHAT and CDR2 FQNNGV. The CDR3 is 15 amino acids. Trimming stripped 2 bases from V and 0 bases from J, with 8 bases between.

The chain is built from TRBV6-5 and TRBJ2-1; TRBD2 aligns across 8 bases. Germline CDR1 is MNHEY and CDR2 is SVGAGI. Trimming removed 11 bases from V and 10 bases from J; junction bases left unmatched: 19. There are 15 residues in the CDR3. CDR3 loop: CAPREGEKPIGEQFF. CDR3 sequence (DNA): TGTGCCCCCCGGGAGGGGGAAAAGCCCATAGGGGAGCAGTTCTTC.

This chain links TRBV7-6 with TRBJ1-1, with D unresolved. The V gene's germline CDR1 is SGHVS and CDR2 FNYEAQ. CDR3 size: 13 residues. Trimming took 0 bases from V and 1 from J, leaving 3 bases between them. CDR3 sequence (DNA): TGTGCCAGCAGCTTAGCAAGGAACACTGAAGCTTTCTTT. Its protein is CASSLARNTEAFF.

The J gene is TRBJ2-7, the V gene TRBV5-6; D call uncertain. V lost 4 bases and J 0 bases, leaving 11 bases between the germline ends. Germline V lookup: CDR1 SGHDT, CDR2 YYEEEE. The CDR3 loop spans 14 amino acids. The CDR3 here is CASSTWTDSYEQYF. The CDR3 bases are TGTGCCAGCAGCACCTGGACGGACTCCTACGAGCAGTACTTC.

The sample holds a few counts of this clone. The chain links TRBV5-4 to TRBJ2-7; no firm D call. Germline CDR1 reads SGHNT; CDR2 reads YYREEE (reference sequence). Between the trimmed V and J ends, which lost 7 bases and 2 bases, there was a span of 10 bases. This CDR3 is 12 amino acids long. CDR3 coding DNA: TGTGCCAGCTCGACGGAAGCCTACGAGCAGTACTTC. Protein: CASSTEAYEQYF.

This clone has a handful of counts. CDR3 residues: CASSLGGAQYGYTF. The CDR3 nucleotides are TGTGCCAGCAGTTTAGGTGGGGCGCAATATGGCTACACCTTC. The chain has TRBV27 and TRBJ1-2; D is possibly TRBD1 (5 bases). There are 14 residues in the CDR3. CDR1 is MNHEY, CDR2 SMNVEV, per germline (reference sequence). Trimming left V 2 bases short and J 5 bases short, with 12 bases between.

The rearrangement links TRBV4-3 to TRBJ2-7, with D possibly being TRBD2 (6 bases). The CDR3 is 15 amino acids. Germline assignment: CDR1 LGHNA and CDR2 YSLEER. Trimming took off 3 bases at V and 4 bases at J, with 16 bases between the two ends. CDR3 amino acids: CASSQGIGTAYEQYF. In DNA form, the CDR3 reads TGCGCCAGCAGCCAGGGGATTGGGACTGCTTACGAGCAGTACTTC.

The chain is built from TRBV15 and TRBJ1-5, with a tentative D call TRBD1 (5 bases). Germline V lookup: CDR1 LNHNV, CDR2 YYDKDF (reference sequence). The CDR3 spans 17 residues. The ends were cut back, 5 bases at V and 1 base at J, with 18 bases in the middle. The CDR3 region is CATSRGFTGRSNQPQHF. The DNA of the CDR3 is TGTGCCACCAGCCGCGGTTTTACAGGACGAAGCAATCAGCCCCAGCATTTT.

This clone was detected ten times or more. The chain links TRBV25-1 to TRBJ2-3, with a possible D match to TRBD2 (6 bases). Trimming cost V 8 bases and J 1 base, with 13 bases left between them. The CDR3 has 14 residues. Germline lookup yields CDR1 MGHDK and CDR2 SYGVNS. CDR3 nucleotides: TGTGCCAGCTCGAAGGAGGGAGGCACAGATACGCAGTATTTT. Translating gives CASSKEGGTDTQYF.

The chain's CDR3 is CASSESRAGVGNEQFF. CDR3 coding DNA: TGCGCCAGCAGTGAGTCTAGGGCGGGAGTAGGCAATGAGCAGTTCTTC. The genes are TRBV10-2 and TRBJ2-1, with 7 bases that match TRBD2. The trim removed 0 bases at V and 6 bases at J, leaving 8 bases unmatched. From germline, CDR1 is WSHSY and CDR2 SAAADI. The CDR3 spans 16 residues.

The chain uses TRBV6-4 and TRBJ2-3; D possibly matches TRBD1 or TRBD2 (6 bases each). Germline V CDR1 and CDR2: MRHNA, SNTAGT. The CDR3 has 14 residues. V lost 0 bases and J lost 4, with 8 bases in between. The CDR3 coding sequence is TGTGCCAGCAGTGACTCGAGGGGGGCAGATACGCAGTATTTT. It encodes CASSDSRGADTQYF.

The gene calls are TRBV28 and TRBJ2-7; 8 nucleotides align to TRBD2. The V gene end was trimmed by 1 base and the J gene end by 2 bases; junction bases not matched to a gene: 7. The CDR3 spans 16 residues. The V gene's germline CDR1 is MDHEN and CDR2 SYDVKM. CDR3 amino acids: CASSLLTGGRPYEQYF. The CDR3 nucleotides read TGTGCCAGCAGTTTATTAACGGGGGGGAGACCCTACGAGCAGTACTTC.